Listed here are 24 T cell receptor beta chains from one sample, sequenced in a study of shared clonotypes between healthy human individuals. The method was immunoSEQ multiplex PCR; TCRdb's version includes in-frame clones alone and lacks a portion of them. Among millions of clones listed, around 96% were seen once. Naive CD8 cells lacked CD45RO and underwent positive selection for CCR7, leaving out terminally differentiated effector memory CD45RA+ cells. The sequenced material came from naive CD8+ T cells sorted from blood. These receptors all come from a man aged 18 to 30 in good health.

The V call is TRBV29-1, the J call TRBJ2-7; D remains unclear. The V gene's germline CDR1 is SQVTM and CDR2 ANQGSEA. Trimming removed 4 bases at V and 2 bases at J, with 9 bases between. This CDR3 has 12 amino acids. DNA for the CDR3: TGCAGCGTTGTACATCAAACCTACGAGCAGTACTTC. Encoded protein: CSVVHQTYEQYF.

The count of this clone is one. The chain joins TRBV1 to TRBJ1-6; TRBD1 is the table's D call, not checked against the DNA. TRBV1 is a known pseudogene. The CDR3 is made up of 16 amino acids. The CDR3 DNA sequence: TGCACCAGCAGCCAAGACCTACAGGGATATAATTCACCCCTCCACTTT. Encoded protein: CTSSQDLQGYNSPLHF.

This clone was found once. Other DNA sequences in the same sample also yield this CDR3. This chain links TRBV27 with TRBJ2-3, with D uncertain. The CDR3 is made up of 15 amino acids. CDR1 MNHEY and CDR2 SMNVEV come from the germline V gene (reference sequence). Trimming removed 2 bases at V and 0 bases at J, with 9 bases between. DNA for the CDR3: TGTGCCAGCAGTTTAACGGGCGGAAGCACAGATACGCAGTATTTT. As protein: CASSLTGGSTDTQYF.

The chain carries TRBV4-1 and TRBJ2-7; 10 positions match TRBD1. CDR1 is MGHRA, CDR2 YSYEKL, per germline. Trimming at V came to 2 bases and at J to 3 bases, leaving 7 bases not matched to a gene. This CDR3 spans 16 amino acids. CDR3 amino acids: CASSQQPGQGIYEQYF. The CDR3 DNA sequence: TGCGCCAGCAGCCAACAACCGGGACAGGGGATCTACGAGCAGTACTTC.

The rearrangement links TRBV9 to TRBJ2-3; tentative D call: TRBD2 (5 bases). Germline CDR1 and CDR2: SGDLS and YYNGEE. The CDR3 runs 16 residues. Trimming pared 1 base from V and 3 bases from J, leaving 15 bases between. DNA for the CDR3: TGTGCCAGCAGCGTATGGGTCAGCGGAGGTACAGATACGCAGTATTTT. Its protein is CASSVWVSGGTDTQYF.

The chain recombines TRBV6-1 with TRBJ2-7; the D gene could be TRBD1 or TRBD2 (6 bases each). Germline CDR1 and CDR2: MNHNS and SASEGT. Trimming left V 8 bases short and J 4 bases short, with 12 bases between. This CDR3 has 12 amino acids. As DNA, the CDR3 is TGTGCCAGCCAGGGGACTGTTTACGAGCAGTACTTC. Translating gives CASQGTVYEQYF.

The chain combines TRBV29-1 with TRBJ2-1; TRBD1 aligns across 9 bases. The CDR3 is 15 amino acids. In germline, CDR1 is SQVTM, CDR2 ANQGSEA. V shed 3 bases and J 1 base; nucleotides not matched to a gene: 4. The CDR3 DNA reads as TGCAGCGTTGACAAGACAGGGGGTTCCTACAATGAGCAGTTCTTC. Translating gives CSVDKTGGSYNEQFF.

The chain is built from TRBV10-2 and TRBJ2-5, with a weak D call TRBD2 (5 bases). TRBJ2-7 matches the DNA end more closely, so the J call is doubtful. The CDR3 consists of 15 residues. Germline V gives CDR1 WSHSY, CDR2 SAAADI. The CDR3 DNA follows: TGCGCCAGCAGTGAGTCCGGACTTTTACCCTACGAGCAGTACTTC. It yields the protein CASSESGLLPYEQYF.

CDR3 sequence reads: CASKRRGVSQETQYF. The CDR3 DNA reads TGTGCCAGCAAACGGCGGGGAGTTAGCCAAGAGACCCAGTACTTC. The rearrangement links TRBV27 to TRBJ2-5, with D possibly matching TRBD2 (6 bases). There are 15 residues in the CDR3. The V end was cut by 7 bases, the J end by 1 base, with 16 bases between. Per germline, CDR1 MNHEY and CDR2 SMNVEV (reference sequence).

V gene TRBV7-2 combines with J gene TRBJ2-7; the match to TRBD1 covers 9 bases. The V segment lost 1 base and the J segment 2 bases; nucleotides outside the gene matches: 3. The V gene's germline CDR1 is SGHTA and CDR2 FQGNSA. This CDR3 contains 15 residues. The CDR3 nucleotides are TGTGCCAGCAGCTTAGGGGACAGGGCCACCTACGAGCAGTACTTC. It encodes CASSLGDRATYEQYF.

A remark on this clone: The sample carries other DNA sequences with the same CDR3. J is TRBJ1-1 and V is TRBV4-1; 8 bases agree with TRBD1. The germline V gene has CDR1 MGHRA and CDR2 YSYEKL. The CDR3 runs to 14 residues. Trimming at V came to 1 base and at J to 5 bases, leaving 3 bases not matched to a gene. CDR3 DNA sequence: TGCGCCAGCAGCCAAGCAGGGGGCGAAACTGAAGCTTTCTTT. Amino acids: CASSQAGGETEAFF.

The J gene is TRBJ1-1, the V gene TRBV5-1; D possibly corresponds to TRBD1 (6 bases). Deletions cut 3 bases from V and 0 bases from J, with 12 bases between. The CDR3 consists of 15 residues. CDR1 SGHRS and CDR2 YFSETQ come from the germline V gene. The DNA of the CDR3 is TGCGCCAGCAGCTCGTGGACAGCCCTGAACACTGAAGCTTTCTTT. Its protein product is CASSSWTALNTEAFF.

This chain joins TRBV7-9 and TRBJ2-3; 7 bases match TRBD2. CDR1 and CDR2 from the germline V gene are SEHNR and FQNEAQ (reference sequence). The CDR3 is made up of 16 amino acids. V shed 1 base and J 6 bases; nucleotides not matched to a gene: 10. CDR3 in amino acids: CASSLDGSVRGDTQYF. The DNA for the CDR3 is TGTGCCAGCAGCTTAGACGGCAGTGTGCGGGGGGATACGCAGTATTTT. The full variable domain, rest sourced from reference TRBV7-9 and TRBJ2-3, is DTGVSQNPRHKITKRGQNVTFRCDPISEHNRLYWYRQTLGQGPEFLTYFQNEAQLEKSRLLSDRFSAERPKGSFSTLEIQRTEQGDSAMYLCASSLDGSVRGDTQYFGPGTRLTVL.

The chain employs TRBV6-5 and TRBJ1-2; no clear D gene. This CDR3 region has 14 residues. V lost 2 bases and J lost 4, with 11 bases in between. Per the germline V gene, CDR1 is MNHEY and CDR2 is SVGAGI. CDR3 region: CASSYTPISYGYTF. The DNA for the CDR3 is TGTGCCAGCAGTTACACCCCCATCTCCTATGGCTACACCTTC.

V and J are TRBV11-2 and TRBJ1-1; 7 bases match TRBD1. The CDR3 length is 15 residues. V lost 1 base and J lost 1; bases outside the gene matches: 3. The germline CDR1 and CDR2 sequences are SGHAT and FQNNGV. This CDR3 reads CASSLVEGANTEAFF. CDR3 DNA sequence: TGTGCCAGCAGCTTAGTTGAGGGGGCGAACACTGAAGCTTTCTTT. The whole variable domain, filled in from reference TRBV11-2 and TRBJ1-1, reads EAGVAQSPRYKIIEKRQSVAFWCNPISGHATLYWYQQILGQGPKLLIQFQNNGVVDDSQLPKDRFSAERLKGVDSTLKIQPAKLEDSAVYLCASSLVEGANTEAFFGQGTRLTVV.

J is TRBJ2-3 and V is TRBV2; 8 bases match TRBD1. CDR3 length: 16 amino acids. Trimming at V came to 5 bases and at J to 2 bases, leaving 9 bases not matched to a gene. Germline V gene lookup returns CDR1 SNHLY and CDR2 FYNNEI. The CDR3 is CASSTTGDDPTDTQYF. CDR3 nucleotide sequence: TGTGCCAGCAGTACGACAGGGGACGATCCCACAGATACGCAGTATTTT.

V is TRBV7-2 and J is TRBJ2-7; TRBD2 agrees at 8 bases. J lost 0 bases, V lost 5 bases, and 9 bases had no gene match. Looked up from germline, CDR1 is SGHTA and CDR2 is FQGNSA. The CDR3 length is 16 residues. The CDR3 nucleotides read TGTGCCAGCAGCCCCACGGGGGGGAGCTTCTCCTACGAGCAGTACTTC. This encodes CASSPTGGSFSYEQYF.

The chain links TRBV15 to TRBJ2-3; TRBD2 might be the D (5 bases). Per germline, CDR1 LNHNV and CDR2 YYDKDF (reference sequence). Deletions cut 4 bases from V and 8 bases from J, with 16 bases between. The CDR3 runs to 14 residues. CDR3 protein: CATSTLEASGTQYF. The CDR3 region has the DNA TGTGCCACCAGCACTTTAGAGGCAAGCGGTACGCAGTATTTT.

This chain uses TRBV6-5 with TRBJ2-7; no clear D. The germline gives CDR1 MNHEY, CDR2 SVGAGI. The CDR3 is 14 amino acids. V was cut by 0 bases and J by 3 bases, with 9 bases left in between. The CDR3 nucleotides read TGTGCCAGCAGTTACTCGAAGGCAGACTACGAGCAGTACTTC. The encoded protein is CASSYSKADYEQYF.

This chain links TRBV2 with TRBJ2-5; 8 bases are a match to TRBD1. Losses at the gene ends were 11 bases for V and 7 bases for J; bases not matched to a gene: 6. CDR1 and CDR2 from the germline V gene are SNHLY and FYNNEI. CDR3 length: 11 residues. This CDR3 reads CASSTGGTQYF. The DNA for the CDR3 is TGTGCCTCCTCCACAGGGGGGACCCAGTACTTC.

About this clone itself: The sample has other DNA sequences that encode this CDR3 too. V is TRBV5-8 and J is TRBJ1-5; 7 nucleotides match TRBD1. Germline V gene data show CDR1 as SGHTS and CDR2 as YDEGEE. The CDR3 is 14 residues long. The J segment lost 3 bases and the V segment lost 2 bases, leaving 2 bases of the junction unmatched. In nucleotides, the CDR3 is TGTGCCAGCAGCTTAGGGACAGTCAATCAGCCCCAGCATTTT. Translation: CASSLGTVNQPQHF. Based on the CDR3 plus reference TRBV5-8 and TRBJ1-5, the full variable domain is EAGVTQSPTHLIKTRGQQATLRCSPISGHTSVYWYQQALGLGLQFLLWYDEGEERNRGNFPPRFSGRQFPNYSSELNVNALELEDSALYLCASSLGTVNQPQHFGDGTRLSIL.

CDR3: CASSQMGADNEQFF. CDR3 in DNA: TGTGCCAGCAGCCAGATGGGGGCCGACAATGAGCAGTTCTTC. The V call is TRBV7-9, the J call TRBJ2-1, with TRBD1 as a possible D gene (6 bases). The germline gives CDR1 SEHNR, CDR2 FQNEAQ (reference sequence). CDR3 length: 14 amino acids. The V end lost 5 bases, the J end lost 5 bases, and 13 bases lay between the germline ends. Drawing the rest from reference TRBV7-9 and TRBJ2-1, the complete variable domain is DTGVSQNPRHKITKRGQNVTFRCDPISEHNRLYWYRQTLGQGPEFLTYFQNEAQLEKSRLLSDRFSAERPKGSFSTLEIQRTEQGDSAMYLCASSQMGADNEQFFGPGTRLTVL.

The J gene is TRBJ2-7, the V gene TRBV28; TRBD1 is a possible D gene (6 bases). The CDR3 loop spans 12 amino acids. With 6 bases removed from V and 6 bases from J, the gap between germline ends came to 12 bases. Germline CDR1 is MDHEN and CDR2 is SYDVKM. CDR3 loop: CASSPGQTEQYF. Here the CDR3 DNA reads TGTGCCAGCAGCCCCGGACAGACCGAGCAGTACTTC. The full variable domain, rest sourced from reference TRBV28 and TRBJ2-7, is DVKVTQSSRYLVKRTGEKVFLECVQDMDHENMFWYRQDPGLGLRLIYFSYDVKMKEKGDIPEGYSVSREKKERFSLILESASTNQTSMYLCASSPGQTEQYFGPGTRLTVT.

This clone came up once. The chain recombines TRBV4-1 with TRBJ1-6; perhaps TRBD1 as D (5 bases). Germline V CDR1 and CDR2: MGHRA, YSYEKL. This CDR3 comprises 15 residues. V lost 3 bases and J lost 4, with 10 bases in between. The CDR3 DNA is TGCGCCAGCAGCCACCCCCAGGGATATAATTCACCCCTCCACTTT. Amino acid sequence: CASSHPQGYNSPLHF.